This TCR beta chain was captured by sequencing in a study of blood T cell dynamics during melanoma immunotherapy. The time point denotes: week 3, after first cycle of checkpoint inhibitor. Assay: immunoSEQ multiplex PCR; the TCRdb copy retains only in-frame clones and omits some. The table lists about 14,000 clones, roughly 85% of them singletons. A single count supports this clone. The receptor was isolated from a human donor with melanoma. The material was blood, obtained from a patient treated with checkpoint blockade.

CDR3 loop: CASSFTGTGNEKLFF. CDR3 DNA sequence: TGTGCCAGCAGTTTTACCGGGACGGGGAATGAAAAACTGTTTTTT. V and J are TRBV2 and TRBJ1-4; a weak D match, TRBD1 (5 bases). Looked up from germline, CDR1 is SNHLY and CDR2 is FYNNEI. The CDR3 length is 15 residues. V was trimmed by 5 bases and J by 5 bases, leaving 15 bases between them. The full variable domain, rest sourced from reference TRBV2 and TRBJ1-4, is EPEVTQTPSHQVTQMGQEVILRCVPISNHLYFYWYRQILGQKVEFLVSFYNNEISEKSEIFDDQFSVERPDGSNFTLKIRSTKLEDSAMYFCASSFTGTGNEKLFFGSGTQLSVL.